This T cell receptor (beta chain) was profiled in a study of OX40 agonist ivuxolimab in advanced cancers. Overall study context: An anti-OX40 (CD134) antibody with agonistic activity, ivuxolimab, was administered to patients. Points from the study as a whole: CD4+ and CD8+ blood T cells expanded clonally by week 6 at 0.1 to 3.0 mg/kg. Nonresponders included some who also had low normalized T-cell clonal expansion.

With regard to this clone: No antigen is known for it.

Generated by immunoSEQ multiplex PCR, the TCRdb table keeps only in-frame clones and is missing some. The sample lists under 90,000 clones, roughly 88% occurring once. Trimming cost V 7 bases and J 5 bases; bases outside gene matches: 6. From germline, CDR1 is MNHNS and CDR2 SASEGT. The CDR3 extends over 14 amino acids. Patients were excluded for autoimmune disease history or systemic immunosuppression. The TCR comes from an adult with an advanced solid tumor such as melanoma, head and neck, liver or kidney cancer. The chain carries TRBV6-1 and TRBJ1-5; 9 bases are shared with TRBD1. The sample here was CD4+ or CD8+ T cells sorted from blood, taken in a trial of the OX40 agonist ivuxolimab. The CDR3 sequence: CASTAQGAYQPQHF. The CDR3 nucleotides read TGTGCCAGCACCGCACAGGGGGCGTATCAGCCCCAGCATTTT.